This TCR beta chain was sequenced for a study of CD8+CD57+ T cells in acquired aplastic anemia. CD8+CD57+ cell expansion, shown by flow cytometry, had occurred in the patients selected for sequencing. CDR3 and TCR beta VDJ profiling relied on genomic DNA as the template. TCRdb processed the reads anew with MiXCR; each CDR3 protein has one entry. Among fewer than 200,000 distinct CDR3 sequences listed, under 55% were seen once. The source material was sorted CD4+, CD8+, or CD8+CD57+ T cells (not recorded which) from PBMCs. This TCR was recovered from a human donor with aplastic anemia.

The CDR3 sequence: CASSILGRVTFF. In DNA, the CDR3 is TGTGCCAGTAGTATCCTAGGCAGGGTTACTTTCTTT. The chain joins TRBV19 to TRBJ1-1, with D possibly being TRBD1 (5 bases). V was cut by 3 bases and J by 12 bases, with 14 bases left in between. Per germline, CDR1 LNHDA and CDR2 SQIVND (reference sequence). The CDR3 sequence is 12 residues long.